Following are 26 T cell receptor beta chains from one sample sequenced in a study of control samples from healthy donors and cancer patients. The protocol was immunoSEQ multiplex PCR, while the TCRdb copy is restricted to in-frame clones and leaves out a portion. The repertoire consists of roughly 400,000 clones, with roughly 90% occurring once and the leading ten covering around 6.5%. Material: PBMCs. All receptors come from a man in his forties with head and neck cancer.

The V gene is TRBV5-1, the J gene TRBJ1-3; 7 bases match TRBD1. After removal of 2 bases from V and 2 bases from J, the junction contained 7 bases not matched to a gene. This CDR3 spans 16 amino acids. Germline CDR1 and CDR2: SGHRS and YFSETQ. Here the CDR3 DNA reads TGCGCCAGCAGCTTTGGGGTAGACAGGGCTGGAAACACCATATATTTT. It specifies CASSFGVDRAGNTIYF.

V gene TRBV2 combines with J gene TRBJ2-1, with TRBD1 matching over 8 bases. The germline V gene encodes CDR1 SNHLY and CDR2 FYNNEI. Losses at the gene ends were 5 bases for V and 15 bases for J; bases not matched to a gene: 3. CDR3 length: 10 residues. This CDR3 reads CASSLDRAFF. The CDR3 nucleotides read TGTGCCAGCAGTCTGGACAGGGCGTTCTTC.

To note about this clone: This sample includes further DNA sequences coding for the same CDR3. CDR3 protein: CASSLQGMNTEAFF. The CDR3 DNA is TGCGCCAGCAGCTTACAAGGCATGAACACTGAAGCTTTCTTT. V gene TRBV5-1 combines with J gene TRBJ1-1; no reliable D call. This CDR3 has 14 residues. V dropped 2 bases and J dropped 0 bases, with 8 bases sitting between them. The germline gives CDR1 SGHRS, CDR2 YFSETQ.

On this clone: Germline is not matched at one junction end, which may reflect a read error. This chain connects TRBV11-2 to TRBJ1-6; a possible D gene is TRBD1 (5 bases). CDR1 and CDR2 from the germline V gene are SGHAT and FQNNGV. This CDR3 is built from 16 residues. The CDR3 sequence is CATSTILTAYNSPLHF. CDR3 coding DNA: TGTGCCACCAGCACCATACTGACAGCGTATAATTCACCCCTCCACTTT. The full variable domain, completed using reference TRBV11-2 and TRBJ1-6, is EAGVAQSPRYKIIEKRQSVAFWCNPISGHATLYWYQQILGQGPKLLIQFQNNGVVDDSQLPKDRFSAERLKGVDSTLKIQPAKLEDSAVYLCATSTILTAYNSPLHFGNGTRLTVT.

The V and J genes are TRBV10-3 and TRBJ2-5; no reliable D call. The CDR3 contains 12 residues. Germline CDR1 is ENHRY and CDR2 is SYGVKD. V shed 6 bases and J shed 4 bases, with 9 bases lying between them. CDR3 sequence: CAIRETSETQYF. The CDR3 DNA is TGTGCCATCAGGGAGACATCAGAGACCCAGTACTTC.

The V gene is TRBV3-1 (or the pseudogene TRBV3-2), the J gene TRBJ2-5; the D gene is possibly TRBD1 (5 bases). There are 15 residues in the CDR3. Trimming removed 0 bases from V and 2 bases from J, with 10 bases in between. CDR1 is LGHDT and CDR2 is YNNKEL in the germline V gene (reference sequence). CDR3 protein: CASSQDLAGQETQYF. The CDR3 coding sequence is TGTGCCAGCAGCCAAGACCTGGCAGGGCAAGAGACCCAGTACTTC.

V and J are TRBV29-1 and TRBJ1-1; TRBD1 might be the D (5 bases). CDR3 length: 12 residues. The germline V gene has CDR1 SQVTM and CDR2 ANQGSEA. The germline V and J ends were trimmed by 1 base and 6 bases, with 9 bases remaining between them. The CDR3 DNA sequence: TGCAGCGTTGAAGGTCAGGGACCTGAAGCTTTCTTT. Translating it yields CSVEGQGPEAFF.

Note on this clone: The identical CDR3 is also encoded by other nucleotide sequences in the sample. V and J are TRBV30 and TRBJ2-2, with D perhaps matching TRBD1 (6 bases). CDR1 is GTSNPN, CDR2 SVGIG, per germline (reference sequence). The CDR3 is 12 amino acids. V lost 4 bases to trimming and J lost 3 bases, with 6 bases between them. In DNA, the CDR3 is TGTGCCTGGACAGGGGACACCGGGGAGCTGTTTTTT. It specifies CAWTGDTGELFF.

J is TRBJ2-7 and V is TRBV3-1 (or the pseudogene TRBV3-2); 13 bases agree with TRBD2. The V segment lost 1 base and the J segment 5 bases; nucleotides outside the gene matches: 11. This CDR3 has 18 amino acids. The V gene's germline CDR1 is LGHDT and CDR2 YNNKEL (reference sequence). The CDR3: CASSQGLLAGGGMDEQYF. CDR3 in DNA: TGTGCCAGCAGCCAAGGACTACTAGCGGGAGGGGGTATGGACGAGCAGTACTTC.

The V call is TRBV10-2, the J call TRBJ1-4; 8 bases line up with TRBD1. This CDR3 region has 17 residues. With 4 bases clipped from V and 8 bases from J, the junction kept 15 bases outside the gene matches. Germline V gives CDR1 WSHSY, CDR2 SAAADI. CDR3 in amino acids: CASSGALVTGVGEKLFF. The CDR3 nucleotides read TGCGCCAGCAGTGGGGCTCTCGTGACAGGGGTCGGGGAAAAACTGTTTTTT.

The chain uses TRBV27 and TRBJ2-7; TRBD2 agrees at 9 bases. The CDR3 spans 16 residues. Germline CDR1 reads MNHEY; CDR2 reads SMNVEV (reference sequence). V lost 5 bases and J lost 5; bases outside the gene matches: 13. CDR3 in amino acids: CASSLWGLAGSHEQYF. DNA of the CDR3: TGTGCCAGCAGTCTCTGGGGGCTAGCGGGGTCCCACGAGCAGTACTTC.

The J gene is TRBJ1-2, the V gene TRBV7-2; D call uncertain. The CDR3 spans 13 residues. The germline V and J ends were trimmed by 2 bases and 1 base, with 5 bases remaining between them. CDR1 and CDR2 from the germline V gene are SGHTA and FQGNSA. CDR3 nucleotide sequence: TGTGCCAGCAGCTTACGGGGTAACTATGGCTACACCTTC. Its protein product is CASSLRGNYGYTF.

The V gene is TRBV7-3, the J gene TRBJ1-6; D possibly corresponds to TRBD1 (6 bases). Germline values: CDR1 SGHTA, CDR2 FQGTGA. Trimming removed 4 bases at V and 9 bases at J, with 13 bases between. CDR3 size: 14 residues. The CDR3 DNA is TGTGCCAGCAGCTCCATGGGGGCGGGTTCACCCCTCCACTTT. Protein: CASSSMGAGSPLHF. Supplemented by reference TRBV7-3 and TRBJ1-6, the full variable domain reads GAGVSQTPSNKVTEKGKYVELRCDPISGHTALYWYRQSLGQGPEFLIYFQGTGAADDSGLPNDRFFAVRPEGSVSTLKIQRTERGDSAVYLCASSSMGAGSPLHFGNGTRLTVT.

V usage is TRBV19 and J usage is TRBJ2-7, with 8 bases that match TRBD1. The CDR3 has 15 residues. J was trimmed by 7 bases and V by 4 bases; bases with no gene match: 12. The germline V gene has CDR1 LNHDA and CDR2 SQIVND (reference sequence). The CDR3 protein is CASSTGGKGIGEQYF. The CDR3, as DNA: TGTGCCAGTAGTACAGGGGGCAAAGGGATTGGAGAGCAGTACTTC.

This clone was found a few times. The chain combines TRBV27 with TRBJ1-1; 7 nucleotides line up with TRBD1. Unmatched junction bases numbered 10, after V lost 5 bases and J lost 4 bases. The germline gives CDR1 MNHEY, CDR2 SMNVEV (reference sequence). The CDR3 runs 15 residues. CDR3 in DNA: TGTGCCAGCAGTGCAGACAGGGCATGGGGCACTGAAGCTTTCTTT. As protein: CASSADRAWGTEAFF.

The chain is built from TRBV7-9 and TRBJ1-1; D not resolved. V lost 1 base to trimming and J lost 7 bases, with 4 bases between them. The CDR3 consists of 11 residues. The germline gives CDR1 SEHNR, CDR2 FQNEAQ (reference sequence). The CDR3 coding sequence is TGTGCCAGCAGCTTAGATTTTGAAGCTTTCTTT. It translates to CASSLDFEAFF. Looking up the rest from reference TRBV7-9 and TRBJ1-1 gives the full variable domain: DTGVSQNPRHKITKRGQNVTFRCDPISEHNRLYWYRQTLGQGPEFLTYFQNEAQLEKSRLLSDRFSAERPKGSFSTLEIQRTEQGDSAMYLCASSLDFEAFFGQGTRLTVV.

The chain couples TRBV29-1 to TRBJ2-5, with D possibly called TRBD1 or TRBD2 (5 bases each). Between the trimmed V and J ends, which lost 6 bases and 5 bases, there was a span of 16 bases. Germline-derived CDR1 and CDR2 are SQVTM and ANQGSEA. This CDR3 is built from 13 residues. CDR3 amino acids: CSVGVRVRETQYF. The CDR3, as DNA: TGCAGCGTGGGGGTACGGGTAAGGGAGACCCAGTACTTC. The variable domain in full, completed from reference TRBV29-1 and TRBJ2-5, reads SAVISQKPSRDICQRGTSLTIQCQVDSQVTMMFWYRQQPGQSLTLIATANQGSEATYESGFVIDKFPISRPNLTFSTLTVSNMSPEDSSIYLCSVGVRVRETQYFGPGTRLLVL.

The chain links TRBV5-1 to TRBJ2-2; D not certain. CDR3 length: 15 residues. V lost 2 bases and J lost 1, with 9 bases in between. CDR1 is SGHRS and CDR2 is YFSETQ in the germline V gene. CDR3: CASSFDTLNTGELFF. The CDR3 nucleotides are TGCGCCAGCAGCTTCGACACTCTGAACACCGGGGAGCTGTTTTTT.

The CDR3 nucleotides read TGTGCCAGTAGTATTGGCCAAAACACCGGGGAGCTGTTTTTT. This codes for CASSIGQNTGELFF. This chain joins TRBV19 and TRBJ2-2; D gene uncertain. This CDR3 comprises 14 residues. Per the germline V gene, CDR1 is LNHDA and CDR2 is SQIVND (reference sequence). V lost 3 bases to trimming and J lost 2 bases, with 7 bases between them. Filled out from reference TRBV19 and TRBJ2-2, the complete variable domain reads DGGITQSPKYLFRKEGQNVTLSCEQNLNHDAMYWYRQDPGQGLRLIYYSQIVNDFQKGDIAEGYSVSREKKESFPLTVTSAQKNPTAFYLCASSIGQNTGELFFGEGSRLTVL.

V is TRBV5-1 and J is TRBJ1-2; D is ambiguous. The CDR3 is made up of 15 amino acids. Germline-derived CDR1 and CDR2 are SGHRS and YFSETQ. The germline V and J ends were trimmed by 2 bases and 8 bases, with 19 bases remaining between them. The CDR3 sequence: CASSLGEGPRSGYTF. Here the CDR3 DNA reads TGCGCCAGCAGCTTAGGCGAGGGTCCCCGTTCCGGCTACACCTTC.

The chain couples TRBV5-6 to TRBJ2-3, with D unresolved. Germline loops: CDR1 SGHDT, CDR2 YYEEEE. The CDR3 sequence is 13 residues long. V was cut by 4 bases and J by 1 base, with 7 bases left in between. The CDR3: CASSPARTDTQYF. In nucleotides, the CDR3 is TGTGCCAGCAGCCCGGCTCGCACAGATACGCAGTATTTT.

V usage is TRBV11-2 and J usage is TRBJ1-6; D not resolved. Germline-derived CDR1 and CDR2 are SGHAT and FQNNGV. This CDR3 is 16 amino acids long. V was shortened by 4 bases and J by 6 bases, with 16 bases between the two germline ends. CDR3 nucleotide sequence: TGTGCCAGCAGCTCCGAATCCCGGGCCCGTAATTCACCCCTCCACTTT. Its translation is CASSSESRARNSPLHF.

The CDR3 is CATSSHRQADFTNYGYTF. The CDR3 DNA reads TGTGCCACCAGTAGCCACAGACAGGCAGATTTTACTAACTATGGCTACACCTTC. This chain joins TRBV15 and TRBJ1-2, with D perhaps matching TRBD1 (6 bases). Trimming stripped 6 bases from V and 0 bases from J, with 23 bases between. Germline CDR1 reads LNHNV; CDR2 reads YYDKDF (reference sequence). The CDR3 is made up of 18 amino acids.

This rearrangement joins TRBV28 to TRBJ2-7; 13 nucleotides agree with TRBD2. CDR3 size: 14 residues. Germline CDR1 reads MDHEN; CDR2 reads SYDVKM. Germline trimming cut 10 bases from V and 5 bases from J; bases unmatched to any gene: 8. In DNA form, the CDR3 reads TGTGCCACCAGACTAGCGGGAGGCGGAAACGAGCAGTACTTC. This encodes CATRLAGGGNEQYF.

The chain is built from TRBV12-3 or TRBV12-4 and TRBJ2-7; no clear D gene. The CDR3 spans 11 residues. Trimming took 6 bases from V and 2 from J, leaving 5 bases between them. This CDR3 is CASSLTYEQYF. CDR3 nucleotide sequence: TGTGCCAGCAGCCTTACCTACGAGCAGTACTTC.

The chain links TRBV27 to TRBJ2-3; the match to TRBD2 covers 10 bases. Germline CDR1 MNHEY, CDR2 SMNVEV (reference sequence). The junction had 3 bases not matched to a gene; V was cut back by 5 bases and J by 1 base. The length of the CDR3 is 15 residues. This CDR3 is CASSIGTSGTDTQYF. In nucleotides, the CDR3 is TGTGCCAGCAGTATCGGGACTAGCGGCACAGATACGCAGTATTTT.